These 14 T cell receptor beta chains were sequenced from one sample in a study of beta chain features in type 1 diabetes. Findings and limits, study-wide: There was a moderate but significant shortening of TCRB CDR3s in all four CD4+ subsets of Type 1 diabetes patients.

These receptors' targets are unknown. The entirety of the isolated RNA underwent reverse transcription, so expressed TCRB transcripts were sequenced. Clones were sequenced by immunoSEQ multiplex PCR, and TCRdb holds only the in-frame ones, with some missing. The table lists some 700,000 clones, around an eighth of them singletons, with 0.022% in the top ten. Sequencing was done on a sample of naive CD4+ T cells from blood. These receptors originate from a man aged 18 to 30 with type 1 diabetes.

The rearrangement joins TRBV6-5 to TRBJ2-3; D gene ambiguous. CDR3 length: 14 amino acids. Germline loops: CDR1 MNHEY, CDR2 SVGAGI. V was trimmed by 9 bases and J by 2 bases, leaving 15 bases between them. The CDR3 region is CASKIKADTDTQYF. In nucleotides, the CDR3 is TGTGCCAGTAAAATCAAGGCAGACACAGATACGCAGTATTTT.

V usage is TRBV28 and J usage is TRBJ2-7; either TRBD1 or TRBD2 may supply D (6 bases each). The CDR3 is made up of 15 amino acids. Per the germline V gene, CDR1 is MDHEN and CDR2 is SYDVKM. With 4 bases removed from V and 2 bases from J, the gap between germline ends came to 15 bases. The CDR3 bases are TGTGCCAGCAGTTCGGAGGGGGAAGGGACCTACGAGCAGTACTTC. Translation gives CASSSEGEGTYEQYF.

The rearrangement joins TRBV29-1 to TRBJ2-7; TRBD2 aligns across 8 bases. This CDR3 region has 14 residues. The V gene end was trimmed by 5 bases and the J gene end by 3 bases; junction bases not matched to a gene: 9. Germline CDR1 is SQVTM and CDR2 is ANQGSEA. The CDR3 protein is CSVRQMAGGYEQYF. The CDR3 DNA reads as TGCAGCGTTCGACAGATGGCGGGGGGCTACGAGCAGTACTTC.

CDR3 sequence (DNA): TGCGCCAGCAGCCCACAGGGGTGGCAGGAGACCCAGTACTTC. Amino acids: CASSPQGWQETQYF. The chain uses TRBV5-1 and TRBJ2-5; 7 nucleotides match TRBD1. The CDR3 is made up of 14 amino acids. Germline V gene lookup returns CDR1 SGHRS and CDR2 YFSETQ. The V segment lost 4 bases and the J segment 5 bases; nucleotides outside the gene matches: 8.

The V call is TRBV2, the J call TRBJ2-3; D is undetermined. V was clipped by 6 bases and J by 0 bases, with 10 bases between them. The germline gives CDR1 SNHLY, CDR2 FYNNEI. The CDR3 is 14 residues long. This chain's CDR3 is CASRAGPSTDTQYF. The CDR3 coding sequence is TGTGCCAGCAGGGCAGGCCCTAGCACAGATACGCAGTATTTT.

This clone was seen a few times. The rearrangement joins TRBV5-1 to TRBJ1-2; no reliable D call. From germline, CDR1 is SGHRS and CDR2 YFSETQ. Trimming cost V 1 base and J 6 bases, with 13 bases left between them. This CDR3 is built from 14 residues. Written as DNA, the CDR3 is TGCGCCAGCAGCTTGACGGGTCCTGGCGATGGCTACACCTTC. Translation gives CASSLTGPGDGYTF.

The chain uses TRBV10-3 and TRBJ2-5; the match to TRBD2 covers 7 bases. The junction had 14 bases not matched to a gene; V was cut back by 4 bases and J by 3 bases. This CDR3 contains 17 residues. Germline CDR1 reads ENHRY; CDR2 reads SYGVKD. CDR3 region: CAISVTGGGGAEETQYF. The CDR3 DNA reads TGTGCCATCAGTGTAACGGGTGGCGGGGGTGCCGAAGAGACCCAGTACTTC.

The genes are TRBV5-1 and TRBJ2-3, with D possibly being TRBD2 (5 bases). The CDR3 has 16 residues. Trimming cost V 0 bases and J 5 bases, with 16 bases left between them. CDR1 and CDR2 from the germline V gene are SGHRS and YFSETQ. CDR3 coding DNA: TGCGCCAGCAGCTTGGTCGGGGTTCGTAAGGAAGATACGCAGTATTTT. Its protein is CASSLVGVRKEDTQYF.

This clone was seen a few times. This chain connects TRBV7-9 to TRBJ1-4; the D is unclear. The germline V gene has CDR1 SEHNR and CDR2 FQNEAQ (reference sequence). V was shortened by 5 bases and J by 6 bases, with 13 bases between the two germline ends. This CDR3 contains 14 residues. This CDR3 is CASSTWTTDEKLFF. CDR3 DNA: TGTGCCAGCAGCACTTGGACGACTGATGAAAAACTGTTTTTT.

This clone was seen a handful of times. V gene TRBV6-5 combines with J gene TRBJ2-3; tentative D call: TRBD1 (6 bases). From germline, CDR1 is MNHEY and CDR2 SVGAGI. Trimming stripped 2 bases from V and 2 bases from J, with 11 bases between. This CDR3 is 15 amino acids long. CDR3 DNA: TGTGCCAGCAGTTACGGAACAGGGAACACAGATACGCAGTATTTT. It translates to CASSYGTGNTDTQYF.

This clone was counted between two and nine times. CDR3 in amino acids: CASSERNRKHGYTF. The CDR3, as DNA: TGTGCCAGCAGTGAAAGAAACAGGAAGCATGGCTACACCTTC. J is TRBJ1-2 and V is TRBV2, with D perhaps matching TRBD1 (5 bases). V lost 2 bases and J 6 bases, leaving 13 bases between the germline ends. Germline assignment: CDR1 SNHLY and CDR2 FYNNEI. The CDR3 consists of 14 residues.

The table lists this clone with a few counts. A junction boundary mismatches the germline segment, possibly from a read error. The chain joins TRBV7-7 to TRBJ2-5, with 7 bases matching TRBD1. This CDR3 has 16 amino acids. CDR1 SSHAT and CDR2 FNYEAQ come from the germline V gene (reference sequence). CDR3 sequence: CASSTGPAGGRETQYF. CDR3 DNA: TGTGCTAGCAGCACCGGTCCCGCAGGGGGACGAGAGACCCAGTACTTC.

This clone has only a few counts. This chain joins TRBV11-2 and TRBJ2-1, with D perhaps matching TRBD2 (5 bases). Germline V gene sequence: CDR1 SGHAT, CDR2 FQNNGV. The CDR3 extends over 14 amino acids. With 5 bases removed from V and 8 bases from J, the gap between germline ends came to 16 bases. The CDR3 here is CASSPRRDFDEQFF. Here the CDR3 DNA reads TGTGCCAGCAGCCCCCGACGGGATTTTGATGAGCAGTTCTTC.

Only a few counts were recorded for this clone. The chain recombines TRBV27 with TRBJ1-2; 8 nucleotides agree with TRBD1. This CDR3 has 13 residues. Germline V lookup: CDR1 MNHEY, CDR2 SMNVEV (reference sequence). V trimming: 5 bases; J trimming: 4 bases; junction bases outside the gene matches: 3. DNA for the CDR3: TGTGCCAGCAGTCTAGGACAGGGCTATGGCTACACCTTC. This translates into CASSLGQGYGYTF.